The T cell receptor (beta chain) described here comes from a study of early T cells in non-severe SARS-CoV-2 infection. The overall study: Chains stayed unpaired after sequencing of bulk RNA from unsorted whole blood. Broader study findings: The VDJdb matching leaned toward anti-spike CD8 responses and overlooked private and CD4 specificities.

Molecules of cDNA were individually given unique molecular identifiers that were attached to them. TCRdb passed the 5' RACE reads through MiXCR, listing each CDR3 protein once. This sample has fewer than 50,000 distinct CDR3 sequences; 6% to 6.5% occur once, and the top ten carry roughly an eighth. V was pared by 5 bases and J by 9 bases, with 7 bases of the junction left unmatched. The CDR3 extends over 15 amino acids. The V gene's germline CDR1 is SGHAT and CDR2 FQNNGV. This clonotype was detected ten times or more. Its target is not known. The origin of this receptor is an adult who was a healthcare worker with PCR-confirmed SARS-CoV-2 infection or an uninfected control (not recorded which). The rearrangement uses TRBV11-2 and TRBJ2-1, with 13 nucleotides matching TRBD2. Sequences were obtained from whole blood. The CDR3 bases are TGTGCCAGCAGCGCTACTAGCGGGGGGGCCGGTGAGCAGTTCTTC. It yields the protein CASSATSGGAGEQFF.